This is a list of T cell receptor beta chains from one sample in a study of T cell responses to AZD1222 COVID-19 vaccine. The data were produced by immunoSEQ multiplex PCR, yet TCRdb's version contains in-frame clones alone and is incomplete. The table has about 120,000 clones, around 90% seen once; the top ten hold approximately 2.6%. The sequences come from peripheral blood, collected 28 days after the second AZD1222 dose. The receptors derive from an adult who received the AZD1222 COVID-19 vaccine. The conserved cysteine and the conserved F or W are not part of the CDR3 here. Fields, in order: clone size, J gene, V gene, CDR3 protein. Size is omitted from some rows. Given values are once, few, many or a class for expanded clones.

NA,TRBJ1-5,TRBV19,ASSFSNNQPQH
NA,TRBJ1-1,TRBV5-1,ASSLAPSDLNTEAF
many,TRBJ2-1,TRBV19,ASRQSSYNEQF
few,TRBJ2-7,TRBV19,ASSIGDQITYEQY
NA,TRBJ2-7,TRBV5-4,ASSRDSFYEQY
few,TRBJ1-1,TRBV11-2,ASSFGTGKNTEAF
NA,TRBJ1-6,TRBV28,ASTGSTPPLH
NA,TRBJ1-1,TRBV7-2,ASSPFLTGTENTEAF
NA,TRBJ2-6,TRBV7-3,ASSFNSGANVLT
NA,TRBJ1-1,TRBV7-6,ASSLGLGQGNTEAF
NA,TRBJ2-7,TRBV11-1,ASSLETAYEQY
NA,TRBJ1-4,TRBV2,ASNRQGVATNEKLF
NA,TRBJ2-7,TRBV7-2,ASSSPGNEQY
NA,TRBJ1-2,TRBV19,ASSMQTLGDYT
NA,TRBJ1-2,TRBV19,ASLAFYGYT
once,TRBJ1-4,TRBV5-5,ASSFGDVGGEKLF
few,TRBJ1-5,TRBV19,ASSSRPNQPQH
few,TRBJ2-7,TRBV6-5,ASRWTGGEQY
NA,TRBJ2-2,TRBV9,ASSVITGELF
NA,TRBJ1-6,TRBV28,ASRFGTAVYNSPLH
NA,TRBJ1-2,TRBV7-8,ASSLNQGIGYGYT
NA,TRBJ1-1,TRBV29-1,SVANRGSHSEAF
NA,TRBJ2-1,TRBV6-4,ASSKDRDYNEQF
NA,TRBJ2-7,TRBV28,ASSLSGWREQY
once,TRBJ1-6,TRBV10-3,AISGTGDSPLH
NA,TRBJ2-5,TRBV5-1,ASSQGLAQETQY
NA,TRBJ1-5,TRBV24-1,ATRDRGLNQPQH
NA,TRBJ1-5,TRBV7-8,ASSFQPQH
NA,TRBJ2-7,TRBV3-1/TRBV3-2,ASSLSPLYLEGNEQY
NA,TRBJ2-7,TRBV6-5,ASRPVRRTDREQY
NA,TRBJ1-1,TRBV4-3,ASSQVASRLVTARGNTEAF
few,TRBJ1-1,TRBV19,ASSISTNEAF
once,TRBJ2-1,TRBV7-8,ASSLRRSGEQF
NA,TRBJ1-6,TRBV7-2,ASSLALGIGSPLH
NA,TRBJ1-5,TRBV7-8,ASSLGDREGQPQH
once,TRBJ1-1,TRBV5-1,ASSSEPGTGTTEAF
NA,TRBJ1-2,TRBV4-3,ASSQAPGGAYNYGYT
NA,TRBJ1-2,TRBV7-8,ASSLVRVRADGYT
NA,TRBJ2-3,TRBV19,ASRPGTSGGPSTDTQY
NA,TRBJ1-2,TRBV7-3,ASSLAQGVGYT
NA,TRBJ1-1,TRBV11-2,ASSSETGLMNTEAF
NA,TRBJ1-2,TRBV5-6,ASSLEMTRGGYT
NA,TRBJ1-6,TRBV7-2,ASSPNPGASDSPLH
few,TRBJ1-1,TRBV3-1/TRBV3-2,ASTRQGIGTEAF
few,TRBJ2-7,TRBV27,ASSIQTGGWDEQY
once,TRBJ1-1,TRBV7-2,ASRLGPEAF
NA,TRBJ1-1,TRBV5-3,ARSLTTGRDTEAF
NA,TRBJ2-7,TRBV27,ASSTGLPSYEQY
NA,TRBJ2-5,TRBV29-1,SVGVQSETQY
once,TRBJ1-1,TRBV28,ASRDSLNTEAF
NA,TRBJ2-1,TRBV3-1/TRBV3-2,ASSQASGGPNEQF
NA,TRBJ2-2,TRBV5-1,ASQTSGGRTGELF
once,TRBJ1-1,TRBV4-3,ASSQGLNSNEAF